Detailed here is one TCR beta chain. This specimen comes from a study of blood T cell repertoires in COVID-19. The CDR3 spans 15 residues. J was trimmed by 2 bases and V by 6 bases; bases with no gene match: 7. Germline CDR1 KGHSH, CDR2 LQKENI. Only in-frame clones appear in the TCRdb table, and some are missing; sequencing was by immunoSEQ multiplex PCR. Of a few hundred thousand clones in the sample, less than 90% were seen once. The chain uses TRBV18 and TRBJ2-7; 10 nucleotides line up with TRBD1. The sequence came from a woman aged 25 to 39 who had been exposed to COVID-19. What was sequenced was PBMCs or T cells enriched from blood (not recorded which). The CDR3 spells CASSVWDRGTYEQYF. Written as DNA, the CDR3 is TGTGCCAGCTCGGTATGGGACAGGGGTACCTACGAGCAGTACTTC.